This TCR beta chain was documented in a study of T cells after yellow fever vaccination. Of note for this clonotype: Its antigen remains unknown.

The CDR3 runs to 16 residues. J was trimmed by 7 bases and V by 4 bases; bases with no gene match: 9. Germline values: CDR1 LNHNV, CDR2 YYDKDF (reference sequence). Overall study findings and caveats: Post-booster samples contained most primary-vaccination clones (more than 95% CD4, 88% CD8).

TCRdb re-called the 5' RACE reads through MiXCR, storing one row per CDR3 protein. The sample contains around 590,000 distinct CDR3 sequences, approximately 13% of which appear only once. The TCR originated in a man aged 25 to 40 who received the YFV17D yellow fever vaccine. The source was PBMCs, collected on the day of the yellow fever booster vaccination. This chain uses TRBV15 with TRBJ2-3, with 12 bases aligning to TRBD2. CDR3 nucleotides: TGTGCCACCAGCACCAGACTAGCGGGAGAGGTAAATACGCAGTATTTT. Translated, it gives CATSTRLAGEVNTQYF.